The present TCR beta chain was sequenced within a study of T cells after yellow fever vaccination. Study-level results: Highly abundant clonotypes carried over from the bulk population could end up in FACS-sorted repertoires as contaminants. The booster saw the reappearance of most primary-vaccination clones (about 95% CD4, 88% CD8).

With 3 bases removed from V and 0 bases from J, the gap between germline ends came to 12 bases. Germline CDR1 and CDR2: SGHKS and YYEKEE (reference sequence). This CDR3 contains 15 residues. The 5'RACE template-switching step produced TCR cDNA and added a universal primer site and UMIs. In TCRdb, the 5' RACE reads were re-called with MiXCR into one record per CDR3 protein. The repertoire holds about 16,000 distinct CDR3 sequences, with under 5% as singletons. This clonotype was counted at least ten times. This sample comprised PBMCs, either bulk or a sorted T-cell subset (CD4+, CD8+, memory, or dextramer-sorted; not recorded which), obtained 15 days after the yellow fever booster vaccination. This sequence was found in a young man who received the YFV17D yellow fever vaccine. The J gene is TRBJ1-1, the V gene TRBV5-5; no firm D call. CDR3 loop: CASSWELALNTEAFF. The CDR3 region has the DNA TGTGCCAGCAGCTGGGAGCTAGCCCTGAACACTGAAGCTTTCTTT.